This T cell receptor (beta chain) appears in the sequencing data of a study of blood T cells in healthy people across ages. The CDR3 is 14 residues long. Per the germline V gene, CDR1 is DFQATT and CDR2 is SNEGSKA (reference sequence). A J-beta primer mix and a sample-barcoded 5' primer were used in a second PCR of about 6 to 12 cycles. TCRdb re-called the 5' RACE reads with MiXCR, one entry per CDR3 protein. The sample lists almost 1 million distinct CDR3 sequences, about 53% occurring once. Note on this clonotype: Since a much larger clone is just one base distant, this may be a read error.

Sequenced material: blood. The TCR originated in a woman in her fifties or sixties in good health. The chain is built from TRBV20-1 and TRBJ2-7; 7 positions agree with TRBD2. This CDR3 reads CSARDRARDYERYF. The CDR3 coding sequence is TGCAGTGCTAGAGATCGCGCCCGGGACTACGAGCGGTACTTC.